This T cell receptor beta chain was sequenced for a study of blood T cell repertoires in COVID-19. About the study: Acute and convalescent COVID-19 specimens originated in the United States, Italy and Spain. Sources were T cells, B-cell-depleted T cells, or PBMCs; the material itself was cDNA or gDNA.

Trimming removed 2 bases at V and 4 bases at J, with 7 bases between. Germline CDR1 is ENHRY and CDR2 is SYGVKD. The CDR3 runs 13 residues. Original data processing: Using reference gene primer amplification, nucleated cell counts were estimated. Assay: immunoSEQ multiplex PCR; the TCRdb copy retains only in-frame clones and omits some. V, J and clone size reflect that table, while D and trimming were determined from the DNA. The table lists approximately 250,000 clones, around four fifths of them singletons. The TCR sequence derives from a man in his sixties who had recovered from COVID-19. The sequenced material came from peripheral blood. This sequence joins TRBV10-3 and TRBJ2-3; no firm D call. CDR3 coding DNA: TGTGCCATCAGTGAGACACCCCCAGATACGCAGTATTTT. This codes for CAISETPPDTQYF.